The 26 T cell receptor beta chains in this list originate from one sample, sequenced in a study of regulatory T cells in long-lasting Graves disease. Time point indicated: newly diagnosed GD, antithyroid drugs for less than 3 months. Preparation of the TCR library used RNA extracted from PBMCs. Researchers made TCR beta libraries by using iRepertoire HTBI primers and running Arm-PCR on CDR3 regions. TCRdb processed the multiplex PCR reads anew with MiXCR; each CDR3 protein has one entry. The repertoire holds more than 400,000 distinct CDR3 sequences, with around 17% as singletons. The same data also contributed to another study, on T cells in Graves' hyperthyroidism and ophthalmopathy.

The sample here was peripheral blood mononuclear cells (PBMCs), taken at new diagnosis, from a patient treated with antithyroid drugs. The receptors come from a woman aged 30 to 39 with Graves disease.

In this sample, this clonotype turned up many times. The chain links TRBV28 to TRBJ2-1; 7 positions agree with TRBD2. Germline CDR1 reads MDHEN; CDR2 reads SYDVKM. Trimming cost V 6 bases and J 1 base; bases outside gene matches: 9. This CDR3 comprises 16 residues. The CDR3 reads CASSHGWEGSYNEQFF. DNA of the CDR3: TGTGCCAGCAGCCATGGGTGGGAGGGGTCCTACAATGAGCAGTTCTTC.

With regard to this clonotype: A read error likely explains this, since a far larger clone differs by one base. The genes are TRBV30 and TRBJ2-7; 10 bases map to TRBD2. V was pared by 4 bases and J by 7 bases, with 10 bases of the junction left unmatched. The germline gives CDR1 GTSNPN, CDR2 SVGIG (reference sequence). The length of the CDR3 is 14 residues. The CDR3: CAWTKGLATNEQYF. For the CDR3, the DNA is TGTGCCTGGACGAAGGGACTAGCGACCAATGAGCAGTACTTC.

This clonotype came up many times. CDR3 bases: TGTGCCAGCAGCTTAGGCGGGCTAGCGGCAGGGGATGAGCAGTTCTTC. Its protein product is CASSLGGLAAGDEQFF. The V gene is TRBV13, the J gene TRBJ2-1, with TRBD2 as a possible D gene (7 bases). This CDR3 contains 16 residues. Germline lookup yields CDR1 PRHDT and CDR2 FYEKMQ (reference sequence). Between the trimmed V and J ends, which lost 0 bases and 8 bases, there was a span of 17 bases.

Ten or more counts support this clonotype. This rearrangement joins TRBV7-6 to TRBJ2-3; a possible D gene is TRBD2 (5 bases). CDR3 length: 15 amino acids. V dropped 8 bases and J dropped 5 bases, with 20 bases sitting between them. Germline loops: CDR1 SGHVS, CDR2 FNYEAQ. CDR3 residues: CASRRTFSAGDTQYF. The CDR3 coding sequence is TGTGCCAGCCGACGGACTTTTTCTGCGGGAGATACGCAGTATTTT.

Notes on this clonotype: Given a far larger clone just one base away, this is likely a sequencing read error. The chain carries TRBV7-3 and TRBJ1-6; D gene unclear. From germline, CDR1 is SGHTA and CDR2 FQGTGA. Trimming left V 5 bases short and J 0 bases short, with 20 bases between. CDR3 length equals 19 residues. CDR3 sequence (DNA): TGTGCCAGCAGCGCAACAACTCGCCTCGAGAGCTCCTATAATTCACCCCTCCACTTT. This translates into CASSATTRLESSYNSPLHF.

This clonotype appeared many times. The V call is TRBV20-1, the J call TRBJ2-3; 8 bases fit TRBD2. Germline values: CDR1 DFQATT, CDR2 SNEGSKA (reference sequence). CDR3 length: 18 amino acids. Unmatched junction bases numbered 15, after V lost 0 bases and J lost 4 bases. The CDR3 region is CSARDKGWIAGYADTQYF. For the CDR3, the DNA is TGCAGTGCTAGAGATAAGGGTTGGATAGCGGGATACGCAGATACGCAGTATTTT.

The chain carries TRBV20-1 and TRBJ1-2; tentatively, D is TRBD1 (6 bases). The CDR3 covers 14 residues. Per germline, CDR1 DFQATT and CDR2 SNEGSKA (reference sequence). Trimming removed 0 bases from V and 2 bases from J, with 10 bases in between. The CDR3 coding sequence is TGCAGTGCTAGAGAAGGGGGGGGAAACTATGGCTACACCTTC. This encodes CSAREGGGNYGYTF.

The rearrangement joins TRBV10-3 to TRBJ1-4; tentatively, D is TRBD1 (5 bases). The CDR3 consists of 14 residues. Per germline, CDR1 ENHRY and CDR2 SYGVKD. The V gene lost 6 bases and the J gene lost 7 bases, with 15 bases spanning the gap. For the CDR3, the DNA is TGTGCCATCAGCGCGGACCGTAGGGGTGAAAAACTGTTTTTT. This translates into CAISADRRGEKLFF.

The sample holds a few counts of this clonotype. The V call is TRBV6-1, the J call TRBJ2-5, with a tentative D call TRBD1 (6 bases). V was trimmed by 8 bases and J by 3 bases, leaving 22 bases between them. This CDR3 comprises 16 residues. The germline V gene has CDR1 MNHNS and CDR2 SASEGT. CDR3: CASPPGTQVGKETQYF. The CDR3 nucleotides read TGTGCCAGCCCCCCCGGGACACAAGTCGGGAAAGAGACCCAGTACTTC.

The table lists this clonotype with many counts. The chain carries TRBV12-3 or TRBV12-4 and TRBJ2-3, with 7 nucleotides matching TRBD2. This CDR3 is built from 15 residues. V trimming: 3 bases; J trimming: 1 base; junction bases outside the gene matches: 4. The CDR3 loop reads CASSLSSGGTDTQYF. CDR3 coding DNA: TGTGCCAGCAGTTTGTCTAGCGGAGGCACAGATACGCAGTATTTT.

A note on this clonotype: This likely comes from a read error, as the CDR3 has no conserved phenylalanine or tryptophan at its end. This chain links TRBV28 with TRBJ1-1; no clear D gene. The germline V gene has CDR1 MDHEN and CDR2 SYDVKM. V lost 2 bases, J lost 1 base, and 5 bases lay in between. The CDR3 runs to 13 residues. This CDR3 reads CASSLNRNTEAFS. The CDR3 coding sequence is TGTGCCAGCAGTTTAAACAGGAACACTGAAGCTTTCTCT.

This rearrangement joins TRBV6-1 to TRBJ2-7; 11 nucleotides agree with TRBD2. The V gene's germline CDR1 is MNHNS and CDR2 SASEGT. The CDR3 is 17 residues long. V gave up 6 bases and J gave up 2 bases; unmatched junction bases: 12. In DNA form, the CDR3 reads TGTGCCAGCAGCTCCGGACTAGCGGGTGGCTGGGCCTACGAGCAGTACTTC. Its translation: CASSSGLAGGWAYEQYF.

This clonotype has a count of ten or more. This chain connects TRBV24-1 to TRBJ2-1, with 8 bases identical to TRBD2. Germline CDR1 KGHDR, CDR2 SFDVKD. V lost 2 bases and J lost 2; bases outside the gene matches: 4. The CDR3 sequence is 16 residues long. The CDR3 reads CATSDSRGRPYNEQFF. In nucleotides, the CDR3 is TGTGCCACCAGTGATTCCCGCGGGAGGCCCTACAATGAGCAGTTCTTC.

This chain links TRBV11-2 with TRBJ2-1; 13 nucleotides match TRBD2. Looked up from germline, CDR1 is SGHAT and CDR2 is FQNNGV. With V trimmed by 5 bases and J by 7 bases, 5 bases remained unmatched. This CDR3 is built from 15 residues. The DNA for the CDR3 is TGTGCCAGCAGCACCGGGACTAGCGGGAAGAATGAGCAGTTCTTC. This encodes CASSTGTSGKNEQFF.

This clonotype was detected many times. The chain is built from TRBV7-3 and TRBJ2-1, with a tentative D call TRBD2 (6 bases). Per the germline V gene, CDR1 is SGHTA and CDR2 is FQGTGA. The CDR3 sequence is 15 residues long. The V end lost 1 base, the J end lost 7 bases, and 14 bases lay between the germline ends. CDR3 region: CASSLMPGVWNEQFF. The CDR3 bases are TGTGCCAGCAGCTTAATGCCGGGAGTCTGGAATGAGCAGTTCTTC.

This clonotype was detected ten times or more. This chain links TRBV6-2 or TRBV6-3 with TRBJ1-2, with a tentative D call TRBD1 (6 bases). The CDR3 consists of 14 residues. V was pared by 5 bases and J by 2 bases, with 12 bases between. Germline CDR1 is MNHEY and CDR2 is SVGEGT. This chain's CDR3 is CASSRRTDNYGYTF. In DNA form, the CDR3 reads TGTGCCAGCAGTCGCCGGACAGACAACTATGGCTACACCTTC.

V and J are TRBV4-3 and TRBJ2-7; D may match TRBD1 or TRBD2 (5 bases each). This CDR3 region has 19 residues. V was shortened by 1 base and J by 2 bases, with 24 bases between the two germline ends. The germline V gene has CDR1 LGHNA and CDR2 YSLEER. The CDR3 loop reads CASSQVPPGPEIAPYEQYF. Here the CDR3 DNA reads TGCGCCAGCAGCCAAGTTCCCCCGGGACCCGAGATCGCCCCCTACGAGCAGTACTTC.

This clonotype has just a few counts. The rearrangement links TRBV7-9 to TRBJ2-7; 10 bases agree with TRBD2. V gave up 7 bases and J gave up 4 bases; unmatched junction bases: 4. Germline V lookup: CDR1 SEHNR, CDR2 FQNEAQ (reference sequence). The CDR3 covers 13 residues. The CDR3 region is CASKAGGGYEQYF. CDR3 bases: TGTGCCAGCAAAGCGGGAGGGGGTTACGAGCAGTACTTC.

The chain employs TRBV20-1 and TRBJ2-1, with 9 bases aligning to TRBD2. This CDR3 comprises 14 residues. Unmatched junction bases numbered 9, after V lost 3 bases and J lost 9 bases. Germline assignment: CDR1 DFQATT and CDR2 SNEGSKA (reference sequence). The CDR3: CSASWGGRASEQFF. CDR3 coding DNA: TGCAGTGCTAGTTGGGGCGGGAGGGCCAGTGAGCAGTTCTTC.

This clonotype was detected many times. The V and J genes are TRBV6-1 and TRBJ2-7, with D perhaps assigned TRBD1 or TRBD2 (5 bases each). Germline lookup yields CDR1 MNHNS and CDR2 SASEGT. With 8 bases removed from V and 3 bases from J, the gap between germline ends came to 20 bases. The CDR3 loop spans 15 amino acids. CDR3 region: CASRSGTPGLYEQYF. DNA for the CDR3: TGTGCCAGCCGATCTGGGACCCCAGGCCTCTACGAGCAGTACTTC.

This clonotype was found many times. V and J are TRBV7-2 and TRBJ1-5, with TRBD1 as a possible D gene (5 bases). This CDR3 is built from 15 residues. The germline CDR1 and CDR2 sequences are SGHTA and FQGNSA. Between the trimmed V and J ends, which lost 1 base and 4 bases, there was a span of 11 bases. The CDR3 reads CASSLVPGVNQPQHF. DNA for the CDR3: TGTGCCAGCAGCTTAGTTCCGGGGGTTAATCAGCCCCAGCATTTT. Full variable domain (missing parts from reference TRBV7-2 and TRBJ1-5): GAGVSQSPSNKVTEKGKDVELRCDPISGHTALYWYRQSLGQGLEFLIYFQGNSAPDKSGLPSDRFSAERTGGSVSTLTIQRTQQEDSAVYLCASSLVPGVNQPQHFGDGTRLSIL.

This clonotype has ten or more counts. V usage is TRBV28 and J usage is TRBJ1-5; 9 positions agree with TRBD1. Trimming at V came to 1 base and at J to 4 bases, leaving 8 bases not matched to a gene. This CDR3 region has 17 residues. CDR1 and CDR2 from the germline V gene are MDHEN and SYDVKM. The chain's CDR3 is CASSLSWTGAGNQPQHF. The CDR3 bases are TGTGCCAGCAGTTTATCCTGGACAGGGGCTGGAAATCAGCCCCAGCATTTT.

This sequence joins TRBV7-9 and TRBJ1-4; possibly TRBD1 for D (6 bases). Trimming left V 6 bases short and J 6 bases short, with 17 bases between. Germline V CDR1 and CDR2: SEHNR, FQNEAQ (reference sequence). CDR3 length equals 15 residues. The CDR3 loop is CASRNDRGAHEKLFF. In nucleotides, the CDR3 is TGTGCCAGCAGGAACGACCGGGGGGCTCATGAAAAACTGTTTTTT.

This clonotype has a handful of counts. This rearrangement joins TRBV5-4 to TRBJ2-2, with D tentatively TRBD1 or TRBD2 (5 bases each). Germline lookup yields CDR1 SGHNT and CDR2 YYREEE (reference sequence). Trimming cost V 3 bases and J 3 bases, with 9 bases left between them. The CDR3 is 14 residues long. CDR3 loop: CASSSGDHTGELFF. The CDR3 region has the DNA TGTGCCAGCAGCTCCGGGGACCACACCGGGGAGCTGTTTTTT.

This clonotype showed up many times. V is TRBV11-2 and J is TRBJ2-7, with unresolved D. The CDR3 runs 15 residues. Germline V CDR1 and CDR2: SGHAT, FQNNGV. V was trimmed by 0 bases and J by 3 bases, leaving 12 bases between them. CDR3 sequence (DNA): TGTGCCAGCAGCTTAGACAGCCCGCCTATCTACGAGCAGTACTTC. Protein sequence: CASSLDSPPIYEQYF.

The chain's CDR3 is CATWAGAGELFF. CDR3 bases: TGTGCCACCTGGGCCGGGGCCGGGGAGCTGTTTTTT. The J gene is TRBJ2-2, the V gene TRBV12-3 or TRBV12-4; D perhaps matches TRBD2 (5 bases). CDR3 length equals 12 residues. The V end lost 10 bases, the J end lost 6 bases, and 12 bases lay between the germline ends.